This passage covers 8 T cell receptor beta chains from one sample sequenced in a study of blood T cell repertoires in COVID-19. Produced via immunoSEQ multiplex PCR; TCRdb's table is partial and in-frame only. Of about 400,000 clones in the sample, under 90% are singletons; the top ten hold 1.5% to 2%. Sequenced sample: PBMCs or T cells enriched from blood (not recorded which). The receptors originated from a woman younger than 45 who had recovered from COVID-19.

This chain connects TRBV2 to TRBJ1-2, with 11 bases fitting TRBD1. Germline loops: CDR1 SNHLY, CDR2 FYNNEI. J gave up 8 bases and V 7 bases, and 9 bases lay outside the gene matches. The CDR3 is made up of 14 amino acids. This chain's CDR3 is CASIMDRGRAGYTF. The DNA of the CDR3 is TGTGCCAGCATCATGGACAGGGGGCGAGCCGGCTACACCTTC.

This chain links TRBV4-3 with TRBJ2-1; possible D gene TRBD2, 6 bases. In germline, CDR1 is LGHNA, CDR2 YSLEER. This CDR3 is 15 amino acids long. The ends were cut back, 0 bases at V and 4 bases at J, with 10 bases in the middle. Here the CDR3 DNA reads TGCGCCAGCAGCCAAGAACCCGGGACTTACAATGAGCAGTTCTTC. It translates to CASSQEPGTYNEQFF.

This clone occurred a few times. This chain links TRBV5-1 with TRBJ2-2, with D tentatively TRBD2 (6 bases). Germline loops: CDR1 SGHRS, CDR2 YFSETQ. Trimming cost V 0 bases and J 8 bases, with 8 bases left between them. There are 13 residues in the CDR3. CDR3 sequence reads: CASSLAAGGELFF. The CDR3 region has the DNA TGCGCCAGCAGCTTGGCCGCGGGAGGGGAGCTGTTTTTT.

The rearrangement joins TRBV12-5 to TRBJ2-1, with TRBD1 matching over 7 bases. The CDR3 sequence is 18 residues long. V lost 0 bases, J lost 0 bases, and 8 bases stayed unmatched. In germline, CDR1 is LGHNT, CDR2 FRNRAP. The CDR3 bases are TGTGCTAGTGGTTTGGTAGTGGGACAGCATAGCTCCTACAATGAGCAGTTCTTC. Translation: CASGLVVGQHSSYNEQFF.

The chain employs TRBV12-2 and TRBJ1-1. TRBV12-2 is a documented pseudogene. The CDR3 loop spans 14 amino acids. CDR3 protein: CASRLLGGTTEAFF. CDR3 DNA sequence: TGTGCAAGTCGCTTATTAGGAGGGACCACTGAAGCTTTCTTT.

The chain couples TRBV7-9 to TRBJ1-3; 8 nucleotides align to TRBD1. The CDR3 consists of 16 residues. With V trimmed by 2 bases and J by 0 bases, 3 bases remained unmatched. CDR1 SEHNR and CDR2 FQNEAQ come from the germline V gene (reference sequence). The CDR3 loop reads CASSLRRGPSGNTIYF. In nucleotides, the CDR3 is TGTGCCAGCAGCTTACGCAGGGGGCCCTCTGGAAACACCATATATTTT.

This chain links TRBV28 with TRBJ2-7; TRBD1 aligns across 9 bases. This CDR3 is built from 15 residues. Per germline, CDR1 MDHEN and CDR2 SYDVKM. Trimming at V came to 5 bases and at J to 1 base, leaving 6 bases not matched to a gene. For the CDR3, the DNA is TGTGCCAGCAGTCCCCCCGGGACAGGGTCCTACGAGCAGTACTTC. Amino acids: CASSPPGTGSYEQYF. Looking up the rest from reference TRBV28 and TRBJ2-7 gives the full variable domain: DVKVTQSSRYLVKRTGEKVFLECVQDMDHENMFWYRQDPGLGLRLIYFSYDVKMKEKGDIPEGYSVSREKKERFSLILESASTNQTSMYLCASSPPGTGSYEQYFGPGTRLTVT.

The CDR3 DNA is TGTGCCAGCAGGGATGGGACAAAGGGCCCAGATACGCAGTATTTT. Amino acid sequence: CASRDGTKGPDTQYF. The chain employs TRBV7-9 and TRBJ2-3; TRBD1 is a possible D gene (6 bases). Germline CDR1 reads SEHNR; CDR2 reads FQNEAQ (reference sequence). This CDR3 comprises 15 residues. V lost 6 bases to trimming and J lost 4 bases, with 17 bases between them.